Included here is one T cell receptor beta chain sequence, with context. Its antigen remains unidentified. This sample stems from a study of T cell clonotyping in hematopoietic cell transplantation. Study observations and caveats: At the given depth, recipient repertoires were over 95% de novo clonotypes. Pathologically expanded recipient clonotypes increased progressively from day 30 to day 180 as diversity fell.

CDR1 is MNHEY, CDR2 SVGAGI, per germline. The CDR3 spans 14 residues. V was trimmed by 2 bases and J by 6 bases, leaving 13 bases between them. Measured with immunoSEQ multiplex PCR; TCRdb has only the in-frame clones, and not every one. The data hold about 6,200 clones, with about three quarters observed a single time. Recipients were bled about 28 days pretransplant and at posttransplant days 30, 100, 180. This rearrangement joins TRBV6-5 to TRBJ1-1; D gene ambiguous. This receptor was identified in a female patient in her thirties or forties who had an allogeneic stem cell transplant, so the T cells may come from the graft donor. Some clones in this sample may be carry-over from other donors' samples. The input for sequencing was PBMCs, taken 100 days after allogeneic stem cell transplant. The CDR3 bases are TGTGCCAGCAGTTACACGTCCACAAGGTCTGAAGCTTTCTTT. Protein: CASSYTSTRSEAFF.